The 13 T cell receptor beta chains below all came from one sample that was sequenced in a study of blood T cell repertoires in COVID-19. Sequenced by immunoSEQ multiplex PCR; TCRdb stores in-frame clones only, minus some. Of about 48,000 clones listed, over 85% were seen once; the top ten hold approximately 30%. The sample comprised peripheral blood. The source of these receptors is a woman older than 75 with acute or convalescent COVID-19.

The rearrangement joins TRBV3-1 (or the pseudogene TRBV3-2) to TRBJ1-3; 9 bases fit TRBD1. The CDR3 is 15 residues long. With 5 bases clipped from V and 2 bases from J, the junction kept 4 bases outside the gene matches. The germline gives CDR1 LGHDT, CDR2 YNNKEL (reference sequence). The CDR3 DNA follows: TGTGCCAGCAGCGCCGGGACAGGGACTGGAAACACCATATATTTT. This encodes CASSAGTGTGNTIYF.

The CDR3 DNA sequence: TGTGCCAGCAGCTTCAGGGGGATTGGGGTCGGGGAGCTGTTTTTT. As protein: CASSFRGIGVGELFF. This chain joins TRBV11-1 and TRBJ2-2, with TRBD1 matching 7 bases. Trimming took 3 bases from V and 7 from J; bases not matched to a gene: 8. The CDR3 runs to 15 residues. Germline CDR1 reads SGHAT; CDR2 reads FQDESV (reference sequence).

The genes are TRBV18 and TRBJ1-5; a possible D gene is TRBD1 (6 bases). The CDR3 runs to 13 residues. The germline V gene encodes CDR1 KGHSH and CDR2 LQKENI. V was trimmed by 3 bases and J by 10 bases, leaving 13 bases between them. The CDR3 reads CASSPQGNGPQHF. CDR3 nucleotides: TGTGCCAGCTCACCTCAGGGGAATGGACCCCAGCATTTT.

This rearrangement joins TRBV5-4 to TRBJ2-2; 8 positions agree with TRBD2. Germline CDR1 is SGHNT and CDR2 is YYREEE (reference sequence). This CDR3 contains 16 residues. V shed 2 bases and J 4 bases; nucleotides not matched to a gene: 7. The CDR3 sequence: CASSFPSGGGTGELFF. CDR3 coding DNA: TGTGCCAGCAGCTTCCCCAGCGGGGGCGGCACCGGGGAGCTGTTTTTT.

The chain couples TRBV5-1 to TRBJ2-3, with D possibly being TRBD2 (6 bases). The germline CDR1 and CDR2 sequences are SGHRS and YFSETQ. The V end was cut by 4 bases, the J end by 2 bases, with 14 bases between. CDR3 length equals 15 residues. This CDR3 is CASSPPAGITDTQYF. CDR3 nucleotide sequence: TGCGCCAGCAGCCCCCCCGCGGGGATCACAGATACGCAGTATTTT.

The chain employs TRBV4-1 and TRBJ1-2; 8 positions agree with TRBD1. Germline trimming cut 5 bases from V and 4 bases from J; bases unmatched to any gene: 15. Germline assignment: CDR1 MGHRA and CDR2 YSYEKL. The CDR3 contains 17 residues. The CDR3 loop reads CASSSGTGLSTGYGYTF. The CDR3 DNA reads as TGCGCCAGCAGCTCCGGGACAGGCCTCTCAACTGGCTATGGCTACACCTTC.

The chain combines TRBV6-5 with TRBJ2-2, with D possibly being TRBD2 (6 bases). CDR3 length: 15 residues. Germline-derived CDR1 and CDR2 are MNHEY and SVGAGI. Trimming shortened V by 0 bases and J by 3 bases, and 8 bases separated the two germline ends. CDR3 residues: CASSYSGGYTGELFF. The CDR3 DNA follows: TGTGCCAGCAGTTACTCTGGGGGGTACACCGGGGAGCTGTTTTTT.

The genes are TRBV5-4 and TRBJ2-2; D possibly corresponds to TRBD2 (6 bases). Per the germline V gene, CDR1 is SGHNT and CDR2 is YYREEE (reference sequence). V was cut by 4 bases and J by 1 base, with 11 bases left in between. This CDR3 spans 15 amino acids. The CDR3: CASSKDYLNTGELFF. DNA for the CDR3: TGTGCCAGCAGCAAGGACTACCTGAACACCGGGGAGCTGTTTTTT.

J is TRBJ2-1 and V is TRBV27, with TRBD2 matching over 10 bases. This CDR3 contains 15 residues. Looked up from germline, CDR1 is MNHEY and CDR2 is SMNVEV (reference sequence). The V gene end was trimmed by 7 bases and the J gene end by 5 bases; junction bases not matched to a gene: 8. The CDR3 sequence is CASTPQRGGHNEQFF. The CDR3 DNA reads TGTGCCAGCACCCCTCAGCGGGGGGGTCACAATGAGCAGTTCTTC.

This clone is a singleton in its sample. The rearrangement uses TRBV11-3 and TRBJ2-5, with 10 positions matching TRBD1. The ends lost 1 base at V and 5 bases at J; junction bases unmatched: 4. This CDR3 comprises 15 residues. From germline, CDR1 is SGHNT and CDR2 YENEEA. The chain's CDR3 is CASSLGGTGAETQYF. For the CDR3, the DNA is TGTGCCAGCAGCTTAGGCGGGACAGGGGCGGAGACCCAGTACTTC.

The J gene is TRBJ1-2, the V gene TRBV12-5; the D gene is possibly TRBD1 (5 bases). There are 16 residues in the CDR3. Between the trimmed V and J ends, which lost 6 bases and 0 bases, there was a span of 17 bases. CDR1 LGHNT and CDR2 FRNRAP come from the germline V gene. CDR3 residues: CASGPDPKGPNYGYTF. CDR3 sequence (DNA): TGTGCTAGTGGACCGGACCCCAAGGGGCCTAACTATGGCTACACCTTC.

This CDR3 reads CASSLREGRPSDTQYF. The CDR3 nucleotides read TGTGCCAGCAGTTTAAGGGAGGGCCGACCGTCCGATACGCAGTATTTT. The chain is built from TRBV28 and TRBJ2-3, with 7 positions matching TRBD2. This CDR3 comprises 16 residues. Losses at the gene ends were 2 bases for V and 6 bases for J; bases not matched to a gene: 11. From germline, CDR1 is MDHEN and CDR2 SYDVKM.

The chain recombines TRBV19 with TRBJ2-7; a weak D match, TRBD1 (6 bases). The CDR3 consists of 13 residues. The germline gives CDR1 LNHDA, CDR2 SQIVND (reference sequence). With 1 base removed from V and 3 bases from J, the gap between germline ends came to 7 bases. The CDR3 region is CASSIAGDYEQYF. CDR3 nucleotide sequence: TGTGCCAGTAGTATAGCAGGGGACTACGAGCAGTACTTC.